Sequencing of this T cell receptor beta chain was carried out in a study of T cells after yellow fever vaccination. In making TCR cDNA, 5'RACE template switching added a universal primer site and UMIs to it. In TCRdb, the 5' RACE reads were re-called with MiXCR into one record per CDR3 protein. The profile shows 250,000 to 300,000 distinct CDR3 sequences, over 10% of them singletons. This CDR3 region has 15 residues. V was cut by 5 bases and J by 7 bases, with 18 bases left in between. Study-wide results and caveats: The secondary response showed a weaker magnitude and a faster peak, day 5 versus 15.

For this clonotype: What it recognizes is unknown.

The receptor was isolated from a man aged 25 to 45 who received the YFV17D yellow fever vaccine. Sequenced here: CD4+ T cells sorted from PBMCs, sampled 45 days after the yellow fever booster vaccination. The chain couples TRBV12-3 or TRBV12-4 to TRBJ1-5; D perhaps matches TRBD1 (6 bases). For the CDR3, the DNA is TGTGCCAGCAGTGCCTCCGGGGGCACCTCGCAGCCCCAGCATTTT. It specifies CASSASGGTSQPQHF.